This TCR beta chain was captured by sequencing in a study of early T cells in non-severe SARS-CoV-2 infection. Study background: Bulk RNA from unsorted whole blood was sequenced; chains were unpaired. General study findings and limits: VDJdb matching, biased toward anti-spike CD8 responses, missed private and CD4 specificities.

The CDR3 contains 15 residues. V lost 1 base, J lost 1 base, and 9 bases lay in between. Germline CDR1 SGHDT, CDR2 YYEEEE. As part of library construction, unique molecular identifiers were attached to individual cDNA molecules. TCRdb re-called the 5' RACE reads with MiXCR, one entry per CDR3 protein. This sample carries about 70,000 distinct CDR3 sequences, around 4.2% of them seen once, and the ten largest clones take more than 3%. This clonotype was recorded a few times. Antigen unknown. The chain joins TRBV5-6 to TRBJ2-4; weak D call: TRBD1 (5 bases). The receptor comes from an adult who was a healthcare worker with PCR-confirmed SARS-CoV-2 infection or an uninfected control (not recorded which). The donor label of this sample is uncertain. The material sequenced was whole blood, taken at baseline. CDR3 protein: CASSLSGAAKNIQYF. CDR3 sequence (DNA): TGTGCCAGCAGCTTGAGTGGGGCGGCCAAAAACATTCAGTACTTC.